The subject of this entry is one T cell receptor beta chain. In the original analysis: The assay estimated nucleated cells by amplifying reference gene primers. Profiled with immunoSEQ multiplex PCR; TCRdb holds only in-frame clones, not every one. V and J calls and clone size come straight from that table; D and trimming were deduced from the DNA. The sample consists of 35,000 to 55,000 clones, 86% of them appearing once. V gave up 3 bases and J gave up 0 bases; unmatched junction bases: 7. Germline V gives CDR1 MDHEN, CDR2 SYDVKM. There are 16 residues in the CDR3. This specimen comes from a study of blood T cell repertoires in COVID-19. Study details: Samples of COVID-19 (acute and convalescent) were obtained from the United States, Italy and Spain. From T cells, B-cell-depleted T cells, or PBMCs came the material, which was cDNA or gDNA.

The specimen sequenced was peripheral blood. This sequence originates from a man between 60 and 75 years old with active COVID-19. The chain has TRBV28 and TRBJ2-5; 7 bases align to TRBD2. CDR3 DNA: TGTGCCAGCAGTTTTTACCTAGCGGACTACCAAGAGACCCAGTACTTC. As protein: CASSFYLADYQETQYF.